These 6 T cell receptor beta chains were all obtained from the same sample, sequenced in a study of blood T cell repertoires in COVID-19. Clones were sequenced by immunoSEQ multiplex PCR, and TCRdb holds only the in-frame ones, with some missing. The sample lists roughly 250,000 clones, roughly 88% occurring once. Material for sequencing was peripheral blood. The source of these receptors is a middle-aged woman who had recovered from COVID-19.

The chain links TRBV19 to TRBJ2-2; D perhaps matches TRBD2 (5 bases). Looked up from germline, CDR1 is LNHDA and CDR2 is SQIVND (reference sequence). V was cut by 1 base and J by 4 bases, with 10 bases left in between. This CDR3 has 15 amino acids. Written as DNA, the CDR3 is TGTGCCAGTAGTATAGTAACTACTAGCACCGGGGAGCTGTTTTTT. Translating gives CASSIVTTSTGELFF.

The chain couples TRBV10-1 to TRBJ2-7; TRBD2 matches 12 bases. This CDR3 region has 15 residues. In germline, CDR1 is WNHNN, CDR2 SYGVQD (reference sequence). Trimming took 5 bases from V and 2 from J; bases not matched to a gene: 4. The CDR3 sequence: CASSHGLAGPYEQYF. As DNA, the CDR3 is TGCGCCAGCAGTCATGGACTAGCGGGACCCTACGAGCAGTACTTC.

This chain joins TRBV5-5 and TRBJ2-7; no clear D gene. This CDR3 is built from 13 residues. Germline V lookup: CDR1 SGHKS, CDR2 YYEKEE (reference sequence). V was cut by 1 base and J by 7 bases, with 12 bases left in between. The CDR3 loop is CASSLLVFGEQYF. CDR3 coding DNA: TGTGCCAGCAGCTTGTTAGTTTTCGGGGAGCAGTACTTC.

V and J are TRBV6-5 and TRBJ2-7; 10 bases match TRBD2. The CDR3 length is 15 residues. With V trimmed by 6 bases and J by 2 bases, 7 bases remained unmatched. CDR1 and CDR2 (germline): MNHEY, SVGAGI. DNA of the CDR3: TGTGCCAGCAGCCCGGCTAGCGGGGGCACCTACGAGCAGTACTTC. As protein: CASSPASGGTYEQYF.

The rearrangement links TRBV6-6 to TRBJ2-5; 15 nucleotides line up with TRBD2. V was pared by 4 bases and J by 5 bases, with 5 bases of the junction left unmatched. Germline V CDR1 and CDR2: MNHNY, SVGAGI (reference sequence). The length of the CDR3 is 16 residues. Here the CDR3 DNA reads TGTGCCAGCAGTTGGGGACTAGCGGGAGGCCGGGAGACCCAGTACTTC. This sequence encodes CASSWGLAGGRETQYF.

This chain links TRBV25-1 with TRBJ2-2; weak D call: TRBD2 (6 bases). There are 16 residues in the CDR3. From germline, CDR1 is MGHDK and CDR2 SYGVNS. V lost 2 bases, J lost 4 bases, and 14 bases lay in between. In nucleotides, the CDR3 is TGTGCCAGCAGTGAACGGGGGACGAGGGGCACCGGGGAGCTGTTTTTT. This gives the protein CASSERGTRGTGELFF.